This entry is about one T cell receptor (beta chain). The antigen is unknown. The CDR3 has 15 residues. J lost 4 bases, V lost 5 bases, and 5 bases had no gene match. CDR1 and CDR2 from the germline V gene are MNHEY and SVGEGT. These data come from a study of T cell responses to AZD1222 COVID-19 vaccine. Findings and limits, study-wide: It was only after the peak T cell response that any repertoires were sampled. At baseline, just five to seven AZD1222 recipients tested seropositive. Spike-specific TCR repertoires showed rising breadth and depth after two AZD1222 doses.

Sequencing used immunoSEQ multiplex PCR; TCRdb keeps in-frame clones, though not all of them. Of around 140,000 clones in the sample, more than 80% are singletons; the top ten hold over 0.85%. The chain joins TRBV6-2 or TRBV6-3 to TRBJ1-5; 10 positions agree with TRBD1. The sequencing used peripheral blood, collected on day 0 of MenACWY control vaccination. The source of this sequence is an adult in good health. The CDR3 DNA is TGTGCCAGCAGTAACCGGACAGGGGGTAATCAGCCCCAGCATTTT. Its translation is CASSNRTGGNQPQHF.